The 20 T cell receptor beta chains in this list originate from one sample, sequenced in a study of sequential checkpoint blockade in melanoma. Treatment denoted: randomized to nivolumab then ipilimumab (arm A) or the reverse (arm B). Assay used: immunoSEQ multiplex PCR; TCRdb lists only in-frame clones, some missing. The table records 18,000 or so clones, around 74% of them present only once. The sample in question was CD8+ T cells sorted from blood (inferred from file names), obtained from a patient given nivolumab and ipilimumab in sequence. The source is a human donor with melanoma.

The rearrangement joins TRBV4-1 to TRBJ1-1, with a weak D call TRBD1 (5 bases). The V and J ends lost 0 bases and 4 bases respectively, with 15 bases between them. Looked up from germline, CDR1 is MGHRA and CDR2 is YSYEKL. The CDR3 consists of 16 residues. The DNA for the CDR3 is TGCGCCAGCAGCCAAGAGGCGGGGGTAGTCGCCACTGAAGCTTTCTTT. This codes for CASSQEAGVVATEAFF.

The chain recombines TRBV7-9 with TRBJ1-1, with 8 positions matching TRBD1. Losses at the gene ends were 5 bases for V and 1 base for J; bases not matched to a gene: 3. Germline CDR1 and CDR2: SEHNR and FQNEAQ (reference sequence). This CDR3 spans 14 amino acids. The CDR3 protein is CASSVGQANTEAFF. CDR3 in DNA: TGTGCCAGCAGCGTGGGACAGGCGAACACTGAAGCTTTCTTT.

The V call is TRBV7-9, the J call TRBJ2-5; tentatively, D is TRBD1 (5 bases). The CDR3 has 13 amino acids. Trimming pared 5 bases from V and 2 bases from J, leaving 9 bases between. The V gene's germline CDR1 is SEHNR and CDR2 FQNEAQ (reference sequence). The CDR3 here is CASSTGPQETQYF. CDR3 nucleotide sequence: TGTGCCAGCAGCACAGGACCACAAGAGACCCAGTACTTC.

The chain uses TRBV7-9 and TRBJ1-1; D call uncertain. The CDR3 runs 11 residues. Trimming cost V 2 bases and J 8 bases, with 6 bases left between them. The germline V gene encodes CDR1 SEHNR and CDR2 FQNEAQ (reference sequence). The CDR3 loop reads CASSLTEEAFF. DNA for the CDR3: TGTGCCAGCAGCTTAACCGAGGAAGCTTTCTTT.

The chain links TRBV25-1 to TRBJ1-5; 7 bases align to TRBD1. The CDR3 length is 14 residues. The V segment lost 4 bases and the J segment 3 bases; nucleotides outside the gene matches: 3. Per the germline V gene, CDR1 is MGHDK and CDR2 is SYGVNS. The CDR3 loop reads CASSGQGSNQPQHF. CDR3 in DNA: TGTGCCAGCAGTGGACAGGGCTCCAATCAGCCCCAGCATTTT.

In its sample, this clone is medium-sized. V usage is TRBV4-3 and J usage is TRBJ2-2; 9 bases map to TRBD1. The CDR3 loop spans 16 amino acids. Germline trimming cut 1 base from V and 3 bases from J; bases unmatched to any gene: 3. Germline lookup yields CDR1 LGHNA and CDR2 YSLEER. The CDR3 sequence is CASSQVGQGDTGELFF. For the CDR3, the DNA is TGCGCCAGCAGCCAAGTGGGACAGGGCGACACCGGGGAGCTGTTTTTT.

This clone came up a few times. This sequence joins TRBV19 and TRBJ2-7, with 8 bases identical to TRBD2. V dropped 3 bases and J dropped 6; count of bases not matched to a gene: 7. Germline V CDR1 and CDR2: LNHDA, SQIVND (reference sequence). The CDR3 sequence is 14 residues long. The CDR3 nucleotides are TGTGCCAGTAGTATCTTCGGACTAGCAGGCGAGCAGTACTTC. It translates to CASSIFGLAGEQYF.

This clone was counted between two and nine times. The chain carries TRBV27 and TRBJ2-1, with 11 bases fitting TRBD2. Germline V lookup: CDR1 MNHEY, CDR2 SMNVEV (reference sequence). V lost 8 bases and J lost 7; bases outside the gene matches: 4. This CDR3 has 13 amino acids. The CDR3, as DNA: TGTGCCAGCGGACTAGCGGGCTGGAATGAGCAGTTCTTC. Translating gives CASGLAGWNEQFF.

This clone has just one count. This chain links TRBV28 with TRBJ2-6, with D perhaps matching TRBD2 (6 bases). The CDR3 consists of 19 residues. The V and J ends lost 8 bases and 4 bases respectively, with 27 bases between them. The germline gives CDR1 MDHEN, CDR2 SYDVKM. CDR3 DNA: TGTGCCAGCGGCTCCAGCTACAAGGGCGGGGCTCTGGGGGCCAACGTCCTGACTTTC. Translated: CASGSSYKGGALGANVLTF.

This rearrangement joins TRBV7-2 to TRBJ2-1, with D possibly being TRBD1 (7 bases). Deletions cut 1 base from V and 8 bases from J, with 15 bases between. The CDR3 loop spans 15 amino acids. Germline V gene data show CDR1 as SGHTA and CDR2 as FQGNSA. CDR3 nucleotide sequence: TGTGCCAGCAGCTTAGGAGGCAGGGGGGCGGATGAGCAGTTCTTC. This codes for CASSLGGRGADEQFF.

The CDR3 here is CASSSPGGRAGNEQFF. Here the CDR3 DNA reads TGTGCCAGCAGCTCCCCAGGCGGGAGGGCCGGGAATGAGCAGTTCTTC. The V call is TRBV7-8, the J call TRBJ2-1, with TRBD2 matching over 9 bases. Trimming cost V 4 bases and J 7 bases; bases outside gene matches: 11. Germline V CDR1 and CDR2: SGHVS, FQNEAQ. The CDR3 has 16 amino acids.

This clone came up once. The chain links TRBV10-1 to TRBJ2-1; a weak D match, TRBD1 (6 bases). V dropped 5 bases and J dropped 0 bases, with 11 bases sitting between them. There are 15 residues in the CDR3. CDR1 and CDR2 from the germline V gene are WNHNN and SYGVQD (reference sequence). For the CDR3, the DNA is TGCGCCAGCAGTTTAGCAGGGGACTCCTACAATGAGCAGTTCTTC. Protein product: CASSLAGDSYNEQFF.

The rearrangement links TRBV29-1 to TRBJ2-3; 13 bases are shared with TRBD2. This CDR3 is 14 amino acids long. Germline loops: CDR1 SQVTM, CDR2 ANQGSEA. Germline trimming cut 6 bases from V and 4 bases from J; bases unmatched to any gene: 4. The CDR3 here is CSVGTSGASDTQYF. For the CDR3, the DNA is TGCAGCGTGGGGACTAGCGGGGCCTCAGATACGCAGTATTTT.

The chain carries TRBV4-1 and TRBJ2-7; D unclear. This CDR3 has 14 amino acids. Trimming took 1 base from V and 1 from J, leaving 8 bases between them. Germline V gene data show CDR1 as MGHRA and CDR2 as YSYEKL. CDR3 in amino acids: CASSQGSESYEQYF. The CDR3 DNA is TGCGCCAGCAGCCAAGGATCAGAATCCTACGAGCAGTACTTC.

The rearrangement links TRBV14 to TRBJ2-1, with unresolved D. V lost 1 base to trimming and J lost 9 bases, with 10 bases between them. The CDR3 is made up of 13 amino acids. Looked up from germline, CDR1 is SGHDN and CDR2 is FVKESK. CDR3 loop: CASSQGFTSEQFF. CDR3 sequence (DNA): TGTGCCAGCAGCCAAGGGTTTACCAGTGAGCAGTTCTTC. The full variable domain, its missing parts supplied by reference TRBV14 and TRBJ2-1, is EAGVTQFPSHSVIEKGQTVTLRCDPISGHDNLYWYRRVMGKEIKFLLHFVKESKQDESGMPNNRFLAERTGGTYSTLKVQPAELEDSGVYFCASSQGFTSEQFFGPGTRLTVL.

The chain joins TRBV27 to TRBJ2-1, with 10 positions matching TRBD1. V gave up 3 bases and J gave up 8 bases; unmatched junction bases: 10. Germline CDR1 MNHEY, CDR2 SMNVEV (reference sequence). This CDR3 region has 16 residues. CDR3 DNA: TGTGCCAGCAGTTTGTTCCCGGGACAGGGGAGCGATGAGCAGTTCTTC. This translates into CASSLFPGQGSDEQFF.

This chain joins TRBV27 and TRBJ2-1; the match to TRBD2 covers 8 bases. V lost 5 bases to trimming and J lost 6 bases; unmatched junction nucleotides: 9. Germline V gene lookup returns CDR1 MNHEY and CDR2 SMNVEV (reference sequence). The CDR3 loop spans 15 amino acids. The CDR3: CASSPSKSGSNEQFF. The CDR3 DNA follows: TGTGCCAGCAGTCCATCCAAAAGCGGGAGCAATGAGCAGTTCTTC.

This rearrangement joins TRBV4-1 to TRBJ2-3; TRBD2 might be the D (6 bases). The germline V gene encodes CDR1 MGHRA and CDR2 YSYEKL. The CDR3 consists of 20 residues. Trimming took off 2 bases at V and 4 bases at J, with 28 bases between the two ends. DNA for the CDR3: TGCGCCAGCAGCCAAAACCCGGCCACCCCGGGAGCAACCCCTGCAGATACGCAGTATTTT. Protein: CASSQNPATPGATPADTQYF.

The sample holds a few counts of this clone. The chain joins TRBV4-1 to TRBJ1-1; no clear D. Germline V CDR1 and CDR2: MGHRA, YSYEKL. Deletions cut 0 bases from V and 0 bases from J, with 8 bases between. The CDR3 contains 15 residues. CDR3 nucleotides: TGCGCCAGCAGCCAAGATCTGCGGATGAACACTGAAGCTTTCTTT. This sequence encodes CASSQDLRMNTEAFF.

This rearrangement joins TRBV30 to TRBJ2-7; possible D gene TRBD2, 6 bases. The V gene's germline CDR1 is GTSNPN and CDR2 SVGIG (reference sequence). V was clipped by 6 bases and J by 3 bases, with 9 bases between them. This CDR3 contains 11 residues. CDR3 loop: CACSGGYEQYF. The CDR3 DNA reads as TGTGCCTGTTCCGGGGGCTACGAGCAGTACTTC.